These 25 T cell receptor beta chains were sequenced from one sample in a study of blood T cell repertoires in COVID-19 (dated by TCRdb to about 2020). Receptor libraries were prepared by the immunoSEQ multiplex PCR assay. The table was pulled from immuneACCESS by TCRdb, which kept in-frame rearrangements only. Such tables lose some clones; where checked, under half of the loss comes from unresolved V genes, and the rest has no known cause. The sample table lists more than 60,000 clones, 80% of them with a count of one. The ten largest clonotypes hold around 5.8% of the sample. Sequencing was performed on peripheral blood. The receptors originated from a man between 60 and 75 years old with active or convalescent COVID-19.

The chain has TRBV12-3 or TRBV12-4 and TRBJ2-3, with D unresolved. The CDR3 runs 12 residues. V gave up 1 base and J gave up 7 bases, with 6 bases separating them. As DNA, the CDR3 is TGTGCCAGCAGTTTAGTTAGTAATACGCAGTATTTT. Its protein is CASSLVSNTQYF.

This chain links TRBV20-1 with TRBJ2-5; 9 positions agree with TRBD2. V lost 3 bases, J lost 0 bases, and 5 bases stayed unmatched. Per germline, CDR1 DFQATT and CDR2 SNEGSKA (reference sequence). This CDR3 is 15 amino acids long. In nucleotides, the CDR3 is TGCAGTGCTAGTGCCGTAGCGGGAGACCAAGAGACCCAGTACTTC. It is translated as CSASAVAGDQETQYF.

V usage is TRBV6-1 and J usage is TRBJ1-2; D may be TRBD1 (5 bases). There are 15 residues in the CDR3. CDR1 and CDR2 (germline): MNHNS, SASEGT. V dropped 1 base and J dropped 2 bases, with 11 bases sitting between them. The CDR3 protein is CASSEEGRVNYGYTF. DNA of the CDR3: TGTGCCAGCAGTGAAGAGGGCAGGGTGAACTATGGCTACACCTTC.

The V and J genes are TRBV29-1 and TRBJ2-6; 10 nucleotides align to TRBD1. The CDR3 runs 15 residues. V gave up 4 bases and J gave up 3 bases; unmatched junction bases: 3. Germline V gene sequence: CDR1 SQVTM, CDR2 ANQGSEA. The CDR3 loop reads CSVGTGGFGANVLTF. CDR3 in DNA: TGCAGCGTTGGGACAGGGGGTTTTGGGGCCAACGTCCTGACTTTC.

The chain links TRBV6-6 to TRBJ1-3; 7 bases agree with TRBD1. The V gene's germline CDR1 is MNHNY and CDR2 SVGAGI (reference sequence). The CDR3 has 16 amino acids. Losses at the gene ends were 1 base for V and 2 bases for J; bases not matched to a gene: 5. This CDR3 is CASSYLQGLTGNTIYF. The CDR3 DNA follows: TGTGCCAGCAGTTACTTACAGGGGTTAACTGGAAACACCATATATTTT.

The chain carries TRBV6-2 or TRBV6-3 and TRBJ2-5; 9 bases align to TRBD2. After removal of 1 base from V and 5 bases from J, the junction contained 8 bases not matched to a gene. From germline, CDR1 is MNHEY and CDR2 SVGEGT. The CDR3 has 16 amino acids. The CDR3 nucleotides read TGTGCCAGCAGTTACTTCGGGACTAGCTTGCGGGAGACCCAGTACTTC. Its translation: CASSYFGTSLRETQYF.

This chain joins TRBV13 and TRBJ1-2, with D tentatively TRBD1 (6 bases). The germline CDR1 and CDR2 sequences are PRHDT and FYEKMQ (reference sequence). This CDR3 is 15 amino acids long. V was trimmed by 2 bases and J by 2 bases, leaving 12 bases between them. The CDR3 DNA is TGTGCCAGCAGCTTATTTGGGGGCAACAACTATGGCTACACCTTC. Encoded protein: CASSLFGGNNYGYTF.

The V gene is TRBV21-1, the J gene TRBJ1-3. TRBV21-1 is an annotated pseudogene. This CDR3 has 17 residues. CDR3 in amino acids: CASSFRGGDFPGNTIYF. DNA of the CDR3: TGTGCCAGCAGCTTTAGGGGGGGGGACTTTCCTGGAAACACCATATATTTT.

This clone was picked up one time. The CDR3 DNA reads TGTGCTAGTGGTTCCCAGACAGGGGGCCATCCTGCAACTAATGAAAAACTGTTTTTT. The encoded protein is CASGSQTGGHPATNEKLFF. The chain joins TRBV12-5 to TRBJ1-4; 10 bases are shared with TRBD1. The CDR3 is made up of 19 amino acids. With 4 bases clipped from V and 0 bases from J, the junction kept 11 bases outside the gene matches. Germline assignment: CDR1 LGHNT and CDR2 FRNRAP. Full variable domain (missing parts from reference TRBV12-5 and TRBJ1-4): DARVTQTPRHKVTEMGQEVTMRCQPILGHNTVFWYRQTMMQGLELLAYFRNRAPLDDSGMPKDRFSAEMPDATLATLKIQPSEPRDSAVYFCASGSQTGGHPATNEKLFFGSGTQLSVL.

This clone was counted only a few times. The chain links TRBV9 to TRBJ2-1, with a weak D call TRBD1 (6 bases). Looked up from germline, CDR1 is SGDLS and CDR2 is YYNGEE. The ends were cut back, 4 bases at V and 8 bases at J, with 16 bases in the middle. The CDR3 totals 14 residues. CDR3 sequence reads: CASSIRTDGDEQFF. CDR3 DNA: TGTGCCAGCAGCATACGGACAGACGGCGATGAGCAGTTCTTC.

This clone was seen a few times. The chain recombines TRBV3-1 (or the pseudogene TRBV3-2) with TRBJ2-5; D possibly corresponds to TRBD2 (6 bases). V dropped 4 bases and J dropped 9 bases, with 18 bases sitting between them. CDR3 length equals 14 residues. Germline V CDR1 and CDR2: LGHDT, YNNKEL (reference sequence). This CDR3 reads CASSPTGERGAQYF. The DNA for the CDR3 is TGTGCCAGCAGCCCGACGGGAGAACGGGGTGCCCAGTACTTC.

The chain joins TRBV2 to TRBJ1-4; 8 bases are shared with TRBD1. The CDR3 length is 12 residues. Unmatched junction bases numbered 3, after V lost 5 bases and J lost 10 bases. Germline assignment: CDR1 SNHLY and CDR2 FYNNEI. The CDR3 loop reads CASSLQGGKLFF. In nucleotides, the CDR3 is TGTGCCAGCAGTTTACAGGGGGGAAAACTGTTTTTT.

The chain combines TRBV4-3 with TRBJ2-3; TRBD2 aligns across 9 bases. The germline V gene has CDR1 LGHNA and CDR2 YSLEER. J gave up 4 bases and V 0 bases, and 5 bases lay outside the gene matches. This CDR3 is built from 16 residues. The CDR3 reads CASSQDPAGGADTQYF. For the CDR3, the DNA is TGCGCCAGCAGCCAAGATCCGGCGGGGGGGGCAGATACGCAGTATTTT.

The chain combines TRBV10-3 with TRBJ1-2; 10 positions match TRBD1. CDR1 and CDR2 from the germline V gene are ENHRY and SYGVKD. The CDR3 loop spans 15 amino acids. V lost 3 bases and J lost 3; bases outside the gene matches: 4. The CDR3, as DNA: TGTGCCATCAGTGACTTCGGACAGGGGGACTATGGCTACACCTTC. Translating gives CAISDFGQGDYGYTF.

This CDR3 is CASSQEWPGLEAFF. CDR3 nucleotide sequence: TGCGCCAGCAGCCAAGAATGGCCGGGTCTGGAGGCTTTCTTT. V usage is TRBV4-3 and J usage is TRBJ1-1; the D is unclear. The germline V gene has CDR1 LGHNA and CDR2 YSLEER. The CDR3 spans 14 residues. Trimming cost V 0 bases and J 11 bases, with 16 bases left between them.

The rearrangement uses TRBV6-5 and TRBJ1-1; TRBD1 might be the D (5 bases). The V gene lost 8 bases and the J gene lost 5 bases, with 15 bases spanning the gap. The CDR3 sequence is 13 residues long. Germline values: CDR1 MNHEY, CDR2 SVGAGI. The CDR3 here is CASSKGFGTEAFF. CDR3 nucleotide sequence: TGTGCCAGCTCAAAGGGGTTCGGGACTGAAGCTTTCTTT.

The rearrangement joins TRBV7-9 to TRBJ2-5; TRBD2 matches at 7 bases. V lost 5 bases, J lost 5 bases, and 8 bases stayed unmatched. CDR1 is SEHNR, CDR2 FQNEAQ, per germline (reference sequence). The length of the CDR3 is 14 residues. DNA of the CDR3: TGTGCCAGCAGCGAAAAAAAGGGAGGGGAGACCCAGTACTTC. This gives the protein CASSEKKGGETQYF.

This chain joins TRBV7-3 and TRBJ2-5; 7 bases line up with TRBD2. The CDR3 totals 13 residues. Trimming at V came to 3 bases and at J to 3 bases, leaving 1 base not matched to a gene. Germline lookup yields CDR1 SGHTA and CDR2 FQGTGA. The CDR3: CASSFGTKETQYF. CDR3 DNA sequence: TGTGCCAGCAGCTTCGGGACTAAAGAGACCCAGTACTTC.

V usage is TRBV18 and J usage is TRBJ1-1; no clear D gene. V lost 6 bases and J 5 bases, leaving 13 bases between the germline ends. Germline V gene sequence: CDR1 KGHSH, CDR2 LQKENI. The CDR3 totals 13 residues. The CDR3 bases are TGTGCCAGCTCCCAAGAAACGGGGACTGAAGCTTTCTTT. Amino acid sequence: CASSQETGTEAFF.

This rearrangement joins TRBV9 to TRBJ1-4; TRBD1 aligns across 7 bases. Germline CDR1 reads SGDLS; CDR2 reads YYNGEE. V lost 4 bases to trimming and J lost 3 bases; unmatched junction nucleotides: 6. The CDR3 is made up of 15 amino acids. The CDR3 spells CASSLRQGANEKLFF. DNA for the CDR3: TGTGCCAGCAGCCTTAGACAGGGAGCTAATGAAAAACTGTTTTTT.

This clone showed up just once. The chain is built from TRBV5-1 and TRBJ1-1; 7 positions agree with TRBD1. Germline lookup yields CDR1 SGHRS and CDR2 YFSETQ. CDR3 length: 14 residues. V lost 4 bases, J lost 4 bases, and 7 bases stayed unmatched. The CDR3 nucleotides are TGCGCCAGCAGCCGAACTTCAGGGGGCACTGAAGCTTTCTTT. It specifies CASSRTSGGTEAFF.

The V and J genes are TRBV4-2 and TRBJ1-2, with D possibly matching TRBD1 (5 bases). The ends were cut back, 4 bases at V and 8 bases at J, with 14 bases in the middle. Germline V gene data show CDR1 as LGHNA and CDR2 as YNFKEQ. The CDR3 runs 13 residues. CDR3 residues: CASSLATGGGYTF. Written as DNA, the CDR3 is TGTGCCAGCAGCCTAGCAACGGGGGGAGGCTACACCTTC.

This sequence joins TRBV11-2 and TRBJ1-3; 7 nucleotides agree with TRBD1. J lost 4 bases, V lost 3 bases, and 3 bases had no gene match. CDR1 and CDR2 (germline): SGHAT, FQNNGV. The CDR3 sequence is 14 residues long. The CDR3 protein is CASSLGQYGNTIYF. CDR3 coding DNA: TGTGCCAGCAGCTTGGGACAGTACGGAAACACCATATATTTT.

The chain recombines TRBV6-6 with TRBJ2-1, with 9 bases fitting TRBD1. The V gene end was trimmed by 0 bases and the J gene end by 7 bases; junction bases not matched to a gene: 7. Germline values: CDR1 MNHNY, CDR2 SVGAGI (reference sequence). The CDR3 consists of 16 residues. The CDR3 sequence: CASSYSGQGLGNEQFF. The CDR3, as DNA: TGTGCCAGCAGTTACTCGGGACAGGGCTTAGGAAATGAGCAGTTCTTC.

This chain links TRBV6-2 or TRBV6-3 with TRBJ1-6, with D unresolved. CDR1 is MNHEY, CDR2 SVGEGT, per germline. This CDR3 spans 17 amino acids. V was shortened by 0 bases and J by 6 bases, with 15 bases between the two germline ends. CDR3 sequence: CASSYSNPRQPNSPLHF. CDR3 in DNA: TGTGCCAGCAGTTACTCGAACCCAAGACAACCTAATTCACCCCTCCACTTT.